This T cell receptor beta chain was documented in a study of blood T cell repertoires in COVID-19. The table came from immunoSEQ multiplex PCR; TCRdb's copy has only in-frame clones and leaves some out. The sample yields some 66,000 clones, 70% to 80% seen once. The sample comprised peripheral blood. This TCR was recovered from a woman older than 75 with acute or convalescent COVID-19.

CDR3 protein: CASSQERRGRTEAFF. CDR3 nucleotide sequence: TGCGCCAGCAGCCAAGAACGCAGGGGTAGGACTGAAGCTTTCTTT. The rearrangement uses TRBV4-1 and TRBJ1-1; D perhaps matches TRBD1 (6 bases). V lost 0 bases and J lost 5, with 13 bases in between. Looked up from germline, CDR1 is MGHRA and CDR2 is YSYEKL. CDR3 length: 15 residues.